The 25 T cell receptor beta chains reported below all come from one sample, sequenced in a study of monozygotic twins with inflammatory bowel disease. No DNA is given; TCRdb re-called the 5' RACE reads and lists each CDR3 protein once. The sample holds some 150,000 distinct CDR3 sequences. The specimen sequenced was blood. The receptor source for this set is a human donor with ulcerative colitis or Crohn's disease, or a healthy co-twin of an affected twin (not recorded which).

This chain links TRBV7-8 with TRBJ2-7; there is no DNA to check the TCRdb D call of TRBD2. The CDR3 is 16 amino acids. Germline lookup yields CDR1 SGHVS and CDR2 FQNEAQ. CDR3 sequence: CASSLAALAESYEQYF.

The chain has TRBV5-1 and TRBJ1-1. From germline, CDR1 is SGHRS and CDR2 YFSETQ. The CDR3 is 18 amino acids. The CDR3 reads CASSSSREGAGPNTEAFF.

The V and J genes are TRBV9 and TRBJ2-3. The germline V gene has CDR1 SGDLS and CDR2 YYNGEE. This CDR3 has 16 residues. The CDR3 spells CASSIAPVADTDTQYF.

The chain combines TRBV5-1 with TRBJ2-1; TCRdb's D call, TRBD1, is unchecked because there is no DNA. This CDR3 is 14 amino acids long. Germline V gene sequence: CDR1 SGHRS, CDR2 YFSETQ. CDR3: CASSWDPGQIEQFF.

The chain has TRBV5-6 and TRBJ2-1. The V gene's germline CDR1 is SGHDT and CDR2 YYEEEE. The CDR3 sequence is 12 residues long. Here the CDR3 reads CASSLLDNEQFF.

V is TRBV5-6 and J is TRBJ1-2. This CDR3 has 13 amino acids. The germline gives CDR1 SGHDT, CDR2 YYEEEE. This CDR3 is CASSPDNYYGYTF.

CDR3 amino acids: CASSLLRDGTQYF. The V gene is TRBV7-3, the J gene TRBJ2-5. The CDR3 totals 13 residues. Per germline, CDR1 SGHTA and CDR2 FQGTGA.

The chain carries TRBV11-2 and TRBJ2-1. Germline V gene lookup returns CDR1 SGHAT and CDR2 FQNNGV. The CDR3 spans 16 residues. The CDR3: CASSSWVGFSYNEQFF. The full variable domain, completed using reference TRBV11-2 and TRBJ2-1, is EAGVAQSPRYKIIEKRQSVAFWCNPISGHATLYWYQQILGQGPKLLIQFQNNGVVDDSQLPKDRFSAERLKGVDSTLKIQPAKLEDSAVYLCASSSWVGFSYNEQFFGPGTRLTVL.

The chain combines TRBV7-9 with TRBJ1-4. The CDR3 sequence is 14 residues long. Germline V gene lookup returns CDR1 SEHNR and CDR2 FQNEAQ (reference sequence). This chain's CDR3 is CASSLRSLNEKLFF.

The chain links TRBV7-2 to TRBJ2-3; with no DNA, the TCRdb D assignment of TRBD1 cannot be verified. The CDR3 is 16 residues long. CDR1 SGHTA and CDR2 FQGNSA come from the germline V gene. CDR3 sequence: CASSFTGGAETDTQYF.

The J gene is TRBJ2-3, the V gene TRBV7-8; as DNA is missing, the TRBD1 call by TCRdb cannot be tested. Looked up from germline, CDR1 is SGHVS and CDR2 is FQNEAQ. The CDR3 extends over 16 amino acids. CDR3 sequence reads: CASSSRTGPSTDTQYF.

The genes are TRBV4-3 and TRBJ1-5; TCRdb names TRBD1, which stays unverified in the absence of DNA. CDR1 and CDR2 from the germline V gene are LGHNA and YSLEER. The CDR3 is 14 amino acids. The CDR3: CASSLTTGAQPQHF.

The CDR3 reads CASSLTAAYSNQPQHF. J is TRBJ1-5 and V is TRBV7-8. Germline CDR1 is SGHVS and CDR2 is FQNEAQ. The CDR3 is 16 amino acids.

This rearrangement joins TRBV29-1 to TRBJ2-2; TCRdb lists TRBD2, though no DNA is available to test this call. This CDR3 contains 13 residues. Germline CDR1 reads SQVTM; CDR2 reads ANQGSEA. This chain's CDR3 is CSVDRTNTGELFF.

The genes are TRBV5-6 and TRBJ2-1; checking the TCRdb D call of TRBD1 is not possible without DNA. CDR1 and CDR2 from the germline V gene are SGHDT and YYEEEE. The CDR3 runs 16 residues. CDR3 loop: CASSFQWQGSYNEQFF.

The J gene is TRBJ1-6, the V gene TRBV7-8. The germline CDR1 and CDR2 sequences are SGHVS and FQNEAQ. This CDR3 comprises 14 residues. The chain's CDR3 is CASSLLRTSSPLHF.

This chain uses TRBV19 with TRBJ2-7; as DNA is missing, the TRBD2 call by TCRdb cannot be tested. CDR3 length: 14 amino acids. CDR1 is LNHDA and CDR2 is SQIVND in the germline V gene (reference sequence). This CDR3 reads CASSLAGPPYEQYF.

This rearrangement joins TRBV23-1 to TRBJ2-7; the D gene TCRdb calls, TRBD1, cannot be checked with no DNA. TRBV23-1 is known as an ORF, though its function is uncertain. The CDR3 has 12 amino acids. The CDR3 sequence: CASNWTPWEQYF.

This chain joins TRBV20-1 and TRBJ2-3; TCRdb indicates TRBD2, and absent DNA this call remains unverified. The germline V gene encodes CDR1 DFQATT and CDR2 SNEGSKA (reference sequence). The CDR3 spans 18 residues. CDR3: CSAAPLGLAGEVGNTQYF.

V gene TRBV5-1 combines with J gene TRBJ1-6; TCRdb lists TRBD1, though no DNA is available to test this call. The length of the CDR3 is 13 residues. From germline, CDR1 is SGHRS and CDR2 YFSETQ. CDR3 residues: CASSAGTGSPLHF. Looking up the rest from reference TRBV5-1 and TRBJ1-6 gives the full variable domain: KAGVTQTPRYLIKTRGQQVTLSCSPISGHRSVSWYQQTPGQGLQFLFEYFSETQRNKGNFPGRFSGRQFSNSRSEMNVSTLELGDSALYLCASSAGTGSPLHFGNGTRLTVT.

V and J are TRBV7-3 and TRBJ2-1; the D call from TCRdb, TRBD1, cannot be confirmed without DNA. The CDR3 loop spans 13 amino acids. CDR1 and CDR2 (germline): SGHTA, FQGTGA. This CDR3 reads CASSSSGQNEQFF.

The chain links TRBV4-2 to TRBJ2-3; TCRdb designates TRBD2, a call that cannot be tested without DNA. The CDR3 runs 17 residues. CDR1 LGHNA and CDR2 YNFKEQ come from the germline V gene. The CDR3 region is CASSQPGTSGPRDTQYF.

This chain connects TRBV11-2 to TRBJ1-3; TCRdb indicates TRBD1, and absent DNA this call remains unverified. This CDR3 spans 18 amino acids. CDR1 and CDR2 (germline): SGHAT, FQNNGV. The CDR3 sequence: CASSLLVLPGGVGNTIYF.

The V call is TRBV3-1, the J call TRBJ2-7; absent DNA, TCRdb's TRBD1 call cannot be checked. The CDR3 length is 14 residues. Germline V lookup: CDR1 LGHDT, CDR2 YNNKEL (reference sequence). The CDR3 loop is CASSLQGARYEQYF.

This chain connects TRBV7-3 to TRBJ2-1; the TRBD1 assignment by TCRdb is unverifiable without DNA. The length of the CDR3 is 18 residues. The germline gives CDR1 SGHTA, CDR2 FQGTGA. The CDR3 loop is CASSSMGATDWGSNEQFF.